This TCR beta chain was captured in a study of T-cell reconstitution after alpha-beta-depleted transplantation in children. As it was prepared, the TCRbeta library received unique molecular identifiers. Via MiXCR, TCRdb re-called the PCR reads, giving one row per CDR3 protein. This sample has more than 85,000 distinct CDR3 sequences, with around 7.8% found just once. CDR3 size: 14 residues. Per germline, CDR1 SEHNR and CDR2 FQNEAQ (reference sequence). V was pared by 3 bases and J by 5 bases, with 8 bases between. The table lists this clonotype with many counts. Its antigen is undetermined. Overall study results and limits: In patients about two months after transplant, alpha-beta T cells reportedly arose from several hundred expanded graft clones. After one year, T-cell counts and TCRbeta diversity mostly came from new T cells. Surviving recipient T cells and thymic progenitors underlay high day-60 TCRbeta diversity in some patients.

Sequencing was performed on PBMCs, taken before TCRalphabeta/CD19-depleted stem cell transplant. This clonotype was obtained from a boy aged 2-15 years with acute lymphoblastic leukemia, due to receive a stem cell transplant. The chain recombines TRBV7-9 with TRBJ1-6; D is unresolved. CDR3 residues: CASSFGQDNSPLHF. In DNA, the CDR3 is TGTGCCAGCAGCTTCGGGCAGGATAATTCACCCCTCCACTTT.